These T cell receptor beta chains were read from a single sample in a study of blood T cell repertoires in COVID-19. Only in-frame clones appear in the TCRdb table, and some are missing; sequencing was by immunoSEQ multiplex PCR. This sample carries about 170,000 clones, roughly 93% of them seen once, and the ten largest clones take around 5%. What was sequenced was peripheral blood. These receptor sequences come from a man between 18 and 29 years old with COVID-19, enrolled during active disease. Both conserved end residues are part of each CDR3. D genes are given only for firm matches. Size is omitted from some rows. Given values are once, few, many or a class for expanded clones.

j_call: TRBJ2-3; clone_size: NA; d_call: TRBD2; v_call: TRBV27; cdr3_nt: TGTGCCAGCAGTCCCCCCCTAGCGGCTAGCACAGATACGCAGTATTTT; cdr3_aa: CASSPPLAASTDTQYF
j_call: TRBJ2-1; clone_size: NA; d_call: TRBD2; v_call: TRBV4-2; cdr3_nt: TGTGCCAGCAGCCAAGGACTAGCGGGAGTGGGTGAGCAGTTCTTC; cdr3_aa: CASSQGLAGVGEQFF
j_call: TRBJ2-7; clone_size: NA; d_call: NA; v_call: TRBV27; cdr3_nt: TGTGCCAGCAGAAGAGGCTCGGGGTGGTACGAGCAGTACTTC; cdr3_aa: CASRRGSGWYEQYF
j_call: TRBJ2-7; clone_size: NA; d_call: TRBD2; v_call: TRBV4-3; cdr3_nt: TGCGCCAGCAGCCAGGCCCTAGCGGGAGAATACGAGCAGTACTTC; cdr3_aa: CASSQALAGEYEQYF
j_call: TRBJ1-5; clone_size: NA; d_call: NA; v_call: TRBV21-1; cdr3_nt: TGTGCCAGCAGCAACTACACCGGGACAGGGGGAAAAAGACAGCCCCAGCATTTT; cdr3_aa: CASSNYTGTGGKRQPQHF
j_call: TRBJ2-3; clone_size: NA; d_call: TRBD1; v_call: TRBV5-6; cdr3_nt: TGTGCCAGCAGCCTTCAGGGCAGGGGGTTCGCAGATACGCAGTATTTT; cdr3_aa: CASSLQGRGFADTQYF
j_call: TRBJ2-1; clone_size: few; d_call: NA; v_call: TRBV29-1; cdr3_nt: TGCAGCGTCGACGGGAGACTATCCGGCTCCTACAATGAGCAGTTCTTC; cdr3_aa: CSVDGRLSGSYNEQFF
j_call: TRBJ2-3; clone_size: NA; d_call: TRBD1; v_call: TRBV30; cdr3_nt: TGTGCCTGGAACAGGGACAGAGACACAGATACGCAGTATTTT; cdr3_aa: CAWNRDRDTDTQYF
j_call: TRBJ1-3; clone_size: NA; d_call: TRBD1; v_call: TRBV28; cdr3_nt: TGTGCCAGCAGTTTAGGAGGGACAGGGGGTCGGAACACCATATATTTT; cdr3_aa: CASSLGGTGGRNTIYF
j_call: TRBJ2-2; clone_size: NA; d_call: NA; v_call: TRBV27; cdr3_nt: TGTGCCAGCAGCAATCCGGGAGGGGAGCTGTTTTTT; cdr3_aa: CASSNPGGELFF
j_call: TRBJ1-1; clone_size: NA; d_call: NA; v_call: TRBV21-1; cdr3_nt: TGTGCCAGCAGCAAGATTGTAGCCCGTGTGCGTAACACTGAAGCTTTCTTT; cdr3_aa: CASSKIVARVRNTEAFF
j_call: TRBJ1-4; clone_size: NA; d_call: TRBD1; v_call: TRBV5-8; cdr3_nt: TGTGCCAGCAGCTTGGATGGAGGGGGCGAAAAACTGCTTTTT; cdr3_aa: CASSLDGGGEKLLF
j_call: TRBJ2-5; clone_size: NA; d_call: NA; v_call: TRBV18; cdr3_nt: TGTGCCAGCTCACCAGAAGAGCGGCCTTATGAGACCCAGTACTTC; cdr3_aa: CASSPEERPYETQYF
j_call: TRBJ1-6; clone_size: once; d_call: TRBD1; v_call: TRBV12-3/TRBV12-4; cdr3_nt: TGTGCCAGCAGTTCCCAACAGGGGGGCACCCTCCACTTT; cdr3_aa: CASSSQQGGTLHF
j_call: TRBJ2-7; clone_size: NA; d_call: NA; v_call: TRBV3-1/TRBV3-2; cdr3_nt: TGTGCCAGCAGCCAAGTTGGCCGCTACGAGCAGTACTTC; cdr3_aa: CASSQVGRYEQYF
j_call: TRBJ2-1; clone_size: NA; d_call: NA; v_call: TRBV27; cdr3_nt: TGTGCCAGCAGTTCCTACAGGCCCAATGAGCAGTTCTTC; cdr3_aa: CASSSYRPNEQFF
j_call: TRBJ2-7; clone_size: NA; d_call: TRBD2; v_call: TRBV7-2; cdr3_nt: TGTGCCAGCAGCTTAGGTCCGGGACTAGTCTCCTACGAGCAGTACTTC; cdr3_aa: CASSLGPGLVSYEQYF
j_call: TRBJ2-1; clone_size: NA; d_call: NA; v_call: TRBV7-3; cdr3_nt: TGTGCCAGCAGCTTAAACCTCGGGATCCAATACAATGAGCAGTTCTTC; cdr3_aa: CASSLNLGIQYNEQFF
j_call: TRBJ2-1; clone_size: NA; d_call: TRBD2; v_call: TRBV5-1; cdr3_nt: TGCGCCAGCAGCCAGGGACTAGACTCCTACAATGAGCAGTTCTTC; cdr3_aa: CASSQGLDSYNEQFF
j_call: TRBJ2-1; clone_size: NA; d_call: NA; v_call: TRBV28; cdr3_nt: TGTGCCAGCAGTTTATCGCCGAGACTAGTGGAGCAGTTCTTC; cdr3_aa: CASSLSPRLVEQFF
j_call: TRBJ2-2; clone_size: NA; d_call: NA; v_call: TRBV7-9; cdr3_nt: TGTGCCAGCAGCCATAGCGGAGGGGACACCGGGGAGCTGTTTTTT; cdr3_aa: CASSHSGGDTGELFF
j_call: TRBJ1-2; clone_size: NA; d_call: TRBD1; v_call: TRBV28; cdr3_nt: TGTGCCAGCAGGCTTCCCATAGGACAGGGTAGTATCTATGGCTACACCTTC; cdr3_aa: CASRLPIGQGSIYGYTF
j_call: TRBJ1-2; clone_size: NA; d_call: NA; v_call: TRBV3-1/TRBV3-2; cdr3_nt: TGTGCCAGCAGCCAAGAATTATCAGACATCTATGGCTACACCTTC; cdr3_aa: CASSQELSDIYGYTF
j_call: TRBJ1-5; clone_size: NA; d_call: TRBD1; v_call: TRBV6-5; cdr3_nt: TGTGCCAGCAGTTCCCTTCGGACAGGGCGAATACAGCCCCAGCATTTT; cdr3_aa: CASSSLRTGRIQPQHF
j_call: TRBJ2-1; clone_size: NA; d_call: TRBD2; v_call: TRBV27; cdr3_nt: TGTGCCAGCAGTTTAGTGGCTAGCGGGAGTGTCTATGAGCAGTTCTTC; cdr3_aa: CASSLVASGSVYEQFF
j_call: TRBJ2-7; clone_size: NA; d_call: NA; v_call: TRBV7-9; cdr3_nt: TGTGCCAGCAGCTTAGCGGAGGGGGCGCGAGAGCAGTACTTC; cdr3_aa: CASSLAEGAREQYF
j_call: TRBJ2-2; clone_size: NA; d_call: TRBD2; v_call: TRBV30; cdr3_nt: TGTGCCTGGAGGGGTGGCAGCGGGAGGCACACCGGGGAGCTGTTTTTT; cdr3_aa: CAWRGGSGRHTGELFF
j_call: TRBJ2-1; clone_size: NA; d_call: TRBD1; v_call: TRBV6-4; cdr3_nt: TGTGCCAGCAGTGTCCAGTTGGGGACAGGGCGGTTCTTC; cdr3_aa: CASSVQLGTGRFF
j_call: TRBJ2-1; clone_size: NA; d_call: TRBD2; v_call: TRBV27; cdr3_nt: TGTGCCAGCAGTTTGGGACTAGCGGGGTGGAATGAGCAGTTCTTC; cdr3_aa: CASSLGLAGWNEQFF
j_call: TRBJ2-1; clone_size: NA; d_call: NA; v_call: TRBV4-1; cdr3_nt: TGCGCCAGCAGCCAAGAGCCCCAAGCGGCCTCTGCGTTCTTC; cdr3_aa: CASSQEPQAASAFF
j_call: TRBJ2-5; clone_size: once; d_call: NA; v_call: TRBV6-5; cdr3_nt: TGTGCCAGCAGGACGGGAGCCGCAGAGACCCAGTACTTC; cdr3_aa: CASRTGAAETQYF
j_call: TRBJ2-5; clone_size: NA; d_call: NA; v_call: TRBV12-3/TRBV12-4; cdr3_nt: TGTGCCAGCAGTCGGGACACCCAAGAGACCCAGTACTTC; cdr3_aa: CASSRDTQETQYF
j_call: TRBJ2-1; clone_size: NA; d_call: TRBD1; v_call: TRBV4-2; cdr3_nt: TGTGCCAGCAGCCAAGACAGGGGGCTATGGAATGAGCAGTTCTTC; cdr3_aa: CASSQDRGLWNEQFF
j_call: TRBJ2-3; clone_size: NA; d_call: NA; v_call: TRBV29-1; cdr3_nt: TGCAGCGTTGAGCACGGGAGCCCAGATACGCAGTATTTT; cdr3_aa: CSVEHGSPDTQYF
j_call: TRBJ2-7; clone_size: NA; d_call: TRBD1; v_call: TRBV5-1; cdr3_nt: TGCGCCAGCAGCTCGGACAGGTGGAACGAGCAGTACTTC; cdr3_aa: CASSSDRWNEQYF
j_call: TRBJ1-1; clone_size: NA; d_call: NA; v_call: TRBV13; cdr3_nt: TGTGCCAGCAACACCCCGGGTGGGAACACTGAAGCTTTCTTT; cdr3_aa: CASNTPGGNTEAFF